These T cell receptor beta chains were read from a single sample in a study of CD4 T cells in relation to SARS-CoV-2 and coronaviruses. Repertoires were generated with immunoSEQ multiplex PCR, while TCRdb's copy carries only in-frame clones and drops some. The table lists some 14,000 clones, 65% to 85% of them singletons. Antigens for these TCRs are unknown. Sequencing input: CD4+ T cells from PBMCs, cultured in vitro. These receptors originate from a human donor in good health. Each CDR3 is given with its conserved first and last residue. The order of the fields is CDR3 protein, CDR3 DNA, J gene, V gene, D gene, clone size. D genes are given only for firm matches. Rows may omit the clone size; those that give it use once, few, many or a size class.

CASSRWTSGSHEQYF TGTGCCAGCAGTCGTTGGACTAGCGGGAGTCACGAGCAGTACTTC TRBJ2-7 TRBV28 TRBD2 few
CASSSLRRTGELFF TGCGCCAGCAGCTCCCTTAGGAGAACCGGGGAGCTGTTTTTT TRBJ2-2 TRBV5-1 . .
CAWKKRDGNQPQHF TGTGCCTGGAAGAAACGGGATGGCAATCAGCCCCAGCATTTT TRBJ1-5 TRBV30 . .
CASSTITGTSGIPALTDTQYF TGCGCCAGCAGCACGATAACAGGGACTAGCGGGATCCCGGCCCTCACAGATACGCAGTATTTT TRBJ2-3 TRBV5-1 TRBD2 .
CAIRGQGKGYEQYF TGTGCCATCAGGGGACAGGGAAAGGGCTACGAGCAGTACTTC TRBJ2-7 TRBV10-3 TRBD1 .
CASSPLRGNTEAFF TGTGCCAGCAGTCCCCTGCGGGGGAACACTGAAGCTTTCTTT TRBJ1-1 TRBV5-6 . .
CASSLSRDSSYEQYF TGTGCCAGCAGCTTGAGTCGGGACAGCTCCTACGAGCAGTACTTC TRBJ2-7 TRBV11-2 TRBD1 .
CATKVRGADEQYF TGTGCCACTAAAGTGAGGGGGGCGGACGAGCAGTACTTC TRBJ2-7 TRBV19 . .
CASSVGTTNEKLFF TGTGCCAGCAGCGTGGGCACAACTAATGAAAAACTGTTTTTT TRBJ1-4 TRBV9 . .
CASSLKSRLAGSYEQYF TGTGCCAGCAGCTTAAAATCCAGGCTAGCGGGGTCCTACGAGCAGTACTTC TRBJ2-7 TRBV7-3 TRBD2 .
CATSGGSSGRSYEQYF TGTGCCACCAGCGGGGGGTCCAGCGGGAGGAGTTACGAGCAGTACTTC TRBJ2-7 TRBV15 TRBD2 few
CASSLEGRGYGYTF TGTGCCAGCAGCTTAGAGGGCAGGGGCTATGGCTACACCTTC TRBJ1-2 TRBV7-8 . few
CASSPGTLYYGYTF TGTGCCAGCAGCCCCGGCACCTTGTACTATGGCTACACCTTC TRBJ1-2 TRBV7-9 . .
CASSSTSGSYEQYF TGTGCCAGCTCATCGACTAGCGGTTCCTACGAGCAGTACTTC TRBJ2-7 TRBV18 TRBD2 .
CASSPRDDNIEQFF TGTGCCAGCTCACCTAGAGACGACAATATTGAGCAGTTCTTC TRBJ2-1 TRBV18 . .
CASSGTGGFGEKLFF TGTGCCAGCAGCGGCACAGGGGGCTTTGGTGAAAAACTGTTTTTT TRBJ1-4 TRBV7-9 TRBD1 .
CAISERVDTQYF TGTGCCATCAGTGAGAGGGTAGATACGCAGTATTTT TRBJ2-3 TRBV10-3 . once
CASSPGTGGSGELFF TGCGCCAGCAGCCCAGGGACAGGGGGCTCCGGGGAGCTGTTTTTT TRBJ2-2 TRBV5-1 TRBD1 .
CASSQDRSGRSTDTQYF TGTGCCAGCAGCCAAGATCGTAGCGGGAGGAGCACAGATACGCAGTATTTT TRBJ2-3 TRBV3-1/TRBV3-2 TRBD2 .
CASTDPSGTGPFGYTF TGTGCCAGCACAGATCCTTCCGGGACAGGCCCCTTTGGCTACACCTTC TRBJ1-2 TRBV5-4 TRBD1 .
CASKRSNEQFF TGTGCCAGCAAACGGAGCAATGAGCAGTTCTTC TRBJ2-1 TRBV5-6 . .
CASSVGQGSYNEQFF TGCGCCAGCAGCGTGGGACAGGGATCGTACAATGAGCAGTTCTTC TRBJ2-1 TRBV5-1 TRBD1 .
CASSAPIGAPGTVGTGELFF TGTGCCAGCAGTGCTCCGATCGGTGCCCCGGGGACGGTTGGCACCGGGGAGCTGTTTTTT TRBJ2-2 TRBV6-1 . .
CAWSVGDLGGELFF TGTGCCTGGAGTGTAGGGGACCTTGGCGGGGAGCTGTTTTTT TRBJ2-2 TRBV30 . .
CASSYPASGTVANEQFF TGTGCCAGCAGTTACCCGGCTAGCGGGACGGTTGCAAATGAGCAGTTCTTC TRBJ2-1 TRBV6-2/TRBV6-3 TRBD2 .
CASSSPGYEQYF TGTGCCAGCAGTTCACCAGGGTACGAGCAGTACTTC TRBJ2-7 TRBV6-5 . few